These 26 T cell receptor beta chains were all obtained from the same sample, sequenced in a study of Ad26.COV2.S vaccination and SARS-CoV-2 variants. Assay: immunoSEQ multiplex PCR; the TCRdb copy retains only in-frame clones and omits some. There are a few hundred thousand clones in the sample; about 89% occur only once, and about 1.9% lies in the top ten. The treatment was: 15 to 20 received Ad26.COV2.S at low or high dose, single or two shots; roughly five received placebo; per-sample allocation not given. Material that was analyzed had been drawn on day 63 after the first vaccine or placebo injection. Specimen: peripheral blood, collected in a trial of Ad26.COV2.S vaccine versus placebo. The receptors here all came from a person aged 18-60 years who received the Ad26.COV2.S COVID-19 vaccine or a placebo.

J is TRBJ2-1 and V is TRBV24-1, with D perhaps matching TRBD2 (5 bases). This CDR3 is built from 15 residues. Germline CDR1 is KGHDR and CDR2 is SFDVKD. Trimming took off 0 bases at V and 4 bases at J, with 9 bases between the two ends. The CDR3: CATSDLRGSYNEQFF. The DNA for the CDR3 is TGTGCCACCAGTGATTTGCGCGGGTCTTACAATGAGCAGTTCTTC.

The CDR3 DNA sequence: TGTGCCAGCAGCTTAGACGCTAGCGGCTCCTACGAGCAGTACTTC. Its protein product is CASSLDASGSYEQYF. V gene TRBV11-3 combines with J gene TRBJ2-7, with 7 positions matching TRBD2. V shed 0 bases, J shed 0 bases, and the junction held 2 bases outside the gene matches. This CDR3 is 15 amino acids long. From germline, CDR1 is SGHNT and CDR2 YENEEA.

This chain joins TRBV30 and TRBJ2-2, with TRBD2 identical over 8 bases. V shed 3 bases, J shed 2 bases, and the junction held 11 bases outside the gene matches. This CDR3 is 17 amino acids long. Per the germline V gene, CDR1 is GTSNPN and CDR2 is SVGIG (reference sequence). The CDR3 DNA is TGTGCCTGGAGAGTCGGCGTTGCGGGAGGTAACACCGGGGAGCTGTTTTTT. Its protein product is CAWRVGVAGGNTGELFF.

The CDR3 region is CASSPWTGGAQNTEAFF. The CDR3 DNA reads as TGTGCCAGCAGCCCCTGGACAGGGGGCGCCCAGAACACTGAAGCTTTCTTT. The V gene is TRBV7-3, the J gene TRBJ1-1; 11 nucleotides align to TRBD1. CDR3 size: 17 residues. Trimming removed 5 bases from V and 1 base from J; junction bases left unmatched: 9. CDR1 and CDR2 (germline): SGHTA, FQGTGA.

CDR3 amino acids: CASSSTSGETQYF. The CDR3 DNA follows: TGTGCCAGCAGCTCGACTAGTGGGGAGACCCAGTACTTC. V is TRBV11-2 and J is TRBJ2-5, with D tentatively TRBD2 (6 bases). Per the germline V gene, CDR1 is SGHAT and CDR2 is FQNNGV. This CDR3 is built from 13 residues. The germline V and J ends were trimmed by 4 bases and 5 bases, with 11 bases remaining between them.

This clone has a single count. J is TRBJ1-5 and V is TRBV6-6; 11 nucleotides agree with TRBD1. This CDR3 is built from 15 residues. CDR1 and CDR2 (germline): MNHNY, SVGAGI (reference sequence). The V and J ends lost 0 bases and 5 bases, in that order; junction bases with no gene match: 0. As DNA, the CDR3 is TGTGCCAGCAGTTACTCGGGACAGGGGGATCAGCCCCAGCATTTT. Amino acids: CASSYSGQGDQPQHF.

The rearrangement uses TRBV6-6 and TRBJ2-2; D possibly uses TRBD1 or TRBD2 (5 bases each). CDR3 length: 14 amino acids. Germline CDR1 and CDR2: MNHNY and SVGAGI (reference sequence). The V gene lost 0 bases and the J gene lost 6 bases, with 8 bases spanning the gap. The CDR3 loop reads CASSYSGESGELFF. CDR3 sequence (DNA): TGTGCCAGCAGTTACTCGGGGGAGTCCGGGGAGCTGTTTTTT.

The V and J genes are TRBV7-3 and TRBJ2-1; tentative D call: TRBD1 (5 bases). Germline V gene data show CDR1 as SGHTA and CDR2 as FQGTGA. Trimming took 4 bases from V and 5 from J, leaving 9 bases between them. The CDR3 is 13 residues long. Here the CDR3 DNA reads TGTGCCAGCAGCTCTGGGGCCAACAATGAGCAGTTCTTC. It encodes CASSSGANNEQFF.

The chain links TRBV19 to TRBJ2-3, with a possible D match to TRBD1 (6 bases). The germline V and J ends were trimmed by 4 bases and 4 bases, with 9 bases remaining between them. This CDR3 region has 13 residues. CDR1 and CDR2 (germline): LNHDA, SQIVND (reference sequence). CDR3 residues: CASSTGQPDTQYF. In nucleotides, the CDR3 is TGTGCCAGTAGTACCGGACAGCCAGATACGCAGTATTTT. Full variable domain (outside the CDR3, taken from reference TRBV19 and TRBJ2-3): DGGITQSPKYLFRKEGQNVTLSCEQNLNHDAMYWYRQDPGQGLRLIYYSQIVNDFQKGDIAEGYSVSREKKESFPLTVTSAQKNPTAFYLCASSTGQPDTQYFGPGTRLTVL.

This clone was seen once. The chain has TRBV5-4 and TRBJ1-2; TRBD1 is a possible D gene (5 bases). CDR1 is SGHNT, CDR2 YYREEE, per germline (reference sequence). Trimming pared 3 bases from V and 6 bases from J, leaving 12 bases between. The CDR3 sequence is 13 residues long. CDR3 residues: CASSSGGGHGYTF. CDR3 coding DNA: TGTGCCAGCAGCTCCGGGGGAGGGCATGGCTACACCTTC.

This clone was observed a single time. The rearrangement links TRBV30 to TRBJ2-4; 7 nucleotides agree with TRBD1. Germline V gene sequence: CDR1 GTSNPN, CDR2 SVGIG (reference sequence). J was trimmed by 1 base and V by 2 bases; bases with no gene match: 8. CDR3 length: 16 amino acids. The CDR3 loop is CAWSPTGFRAKNIQYF. CDR3 nucleotides: TGTGCCTGGAGTCCGACAGGGTTCAGGGCCAAAAACATTCAGTACTTC.

This clone was seen once. The rearrangement uses TRBV11-3 and TRBJ2-3; D gene unclear. The germline V gene encodes CDR1 SGHNT and CDR2 YENEEA. Trimming stripped 5 bases from V and 1 base from J, with 7 bases between. There are 13 residues in the CDR3. CDR3: CASSRPGTDTQYF. The CDR3, as DNA: TGTGCCAGCAGCCGTCCCGGCACAGATACGCAGTATTTT.

As concerns this clone: Other nucleotide sequences in the sample specify the same CDR3. This rearrangement joins TRBV28 to TRBJ1-2, with 8 positions matching TRBD1. Germline CDR1 is MDHEN and CDR2 is SYDVKM. Trimming took 6 bases from V and 5 from J; bases not matched to a gene: 8. This CDR3 is built from 14 residues. As DNA, the CDR3 is TGTGCCAGCAGCTTGGGTGGGACAGGTTATGGCTACACCTTC. Protein sequence: CASSLGGTGYGYTF.

The rearrangement uses TRBV9 and TRBJ1-3; no clear D gene. The CDR3 spans 15 residues. Germline assignment: CDR1 SGDLS and CDR2 YYNGEE. Trimming shortened V by 4 bases and J by 12 bases, and 23 bases separated the two germline ends. The CDR3 sequence is CASSPETLPLMGIYF. For the CDR3, the DNA is TGTGCCAGCAGCCCCGAAACACTTCCGCTAATGGGCATATATTTT.

The V and J genes are TRBV5-4 and TRBJ2-3; tentatively, D is TRBD2 (6 bases). This CDR3 is built from 16 residues. CDR1 is SGHNT and CDR2 is YYREEE in the germline V gene (reference sequence). V shed 7 bases and J shed 2 bases, with 20 bases lying between them. The CDR3 region has the DNA TGTGCCAGCGGAATCCCAGCGGGTGGCATCACAGATACGCAGTATTTT. This encodes CASGIPAGGITDTQYF.

This clone appeared once. This chain links TRBV5-8 with TRBJ1-2; no firm D call. Trimming left V 3 bases short and J 2 bases short, with 11 bases between. Germline loops: CDR1 SGHTS, CDR2 YDEGEE. The CDR3 totals 14 residues. CDR3 nucleotides: TGTGCCAGCAGCTACGACGGCTCCAACTATGGCTACACCTTC. This sequence encodes CASSYDGSNYGYTF.

This sequence joins TRBV3-1 (or the pseudogene TRBV3-2) and TRBJ2-1; 13 bases match TRBD2. V trimming: 3 bases; J trimming: 7 bases; junction bases outside the gene matches: 6. The CDR3 spans 16 residues. Germline V lookup: CDR1 LGHDT, CDR2 YNNKEL (reference sequence). Here the CDR3 reads CASSHGTSGRANEQFF. CDR3 nucleotide sequence: TGTGCCAGCAGCCACGGAACTAGCGGGAGGGCTAATGAGCAGTTCTTC.

CDR3 loop: CASSLQGLAGTNEQFF. The CDR3 region has the DNA TGTGCCAGCAGCTTACAGGGACTAGCGGGAACCAATGAGCAGTTCTTC. The rearrangement links TRBV7-3 to TRBJ2-1; 13 bases map to TRBD2. CDR1 SGHTA and CDR2 FQGTGA come from the germline V gene. V lost 2 bases to trimming and J lost 6 bases; unmatched junction nucleotides: 4. The CDR3 sequence is 16 residues long.

The rearrangement links TRBV5-1 to TRBJ1-6, with TRBD1 matching over 7 bases. There are 14 residues in the CDR3. J gave up 7 bases and V 3 bases, and 4 bases lay outside the gene matches. In germline, CDR1 is SGHRS, CDR2 YFSETQ. Written as DNA, the CDR3 is TGCGCCAGCAGCTCGGGACAGCGAAATTCACCCCTCCACTTT. It codes for CASSSGQRNSPLHF.

The chain joins TRBV30 to TRBJ2-1; 13 bases match TRBD2. The trim removed 0 bases at V and 5 bases at J, leaving 1 base unmatched. Germline V CDR1 and CDR2: GTSNPN, SVGIG (reference sequence). The CDR3 consists of 15 residues. The CDR3 sequence: CAWSVGTSGDNEQFF. The CDR3 DNA reads as TGTGCCTGGAGTGTAGGGACTAGCGGGGACAATGAGCAGTTCTTC.

The V and J genes are TRBV3-1 (or the pseudogene TRBV3-2) and TRBJ2-5, with 12 positions matching TRBD2. With 1 base clipped from V and 4 bases from J, the junction kept 10 bases outside the gene matches. The CDR3 has 18 residues. Germline lookup yields CDR1 LGHDT and CDR2 YNNKEL (reference sequence). CDR3 bases: TGTGCCAGCAGCCAAGTCGCCCTAGCGGGAGGGCCGAGAGAGACCCAGTACTTC. The encoded protein is CASSQVALAGGPRETQYF.

The gene calls are TRBV7-2 and TRBJ2-1; D unclear. The CDR3 is 13 residues long. CDR1 SGHTA and CDR2 FQGNSA come from the germline V gene. With 5 bases removed from V and 5 bases from J, the gap between germline ends came to 10 bases. The CDR3 loop reads CASSRSYHNEQFF. The CDR3 coding sequence is TGTGCCAGCAGCCGATCTTATCACAATGAGCAGTTCTTC.

In this sample, this clone turned up once. CDR3 in DNA: TGTGCCAGCAGCCATCCAGGGACCTACGAGCAGTACTTC. This encodes CASSHPGTYEQYF. The V call is TRBV6-5, the J call TRBJ2-7, with D tentatively TRBD1 (5 bases). V was shortened by 6 bases and J by 2 bases, with 11 bases between the two germline ends. The CDR3 has 13 amino acids. Germline CDR1 is MNHEY and CDR2 is SVGAGI.

Note on this clone: The junction departs from germline at one end; a sequencing error may be responsible. J is TRBJ2-5 and V is TRBV28; D is uncertain. CDR3 length equals 13 residues. The V gene's germline CDR1 is MDHEN and CDR2 SYDVKM. The CDR3 protein is CASRGIDQETQYF. The DNA of the CDR3 is TGTGCCAGCAGGGGAATAGACCAGGAGACCCAGTACTTC.

The chain recombines TRBV5-1 with TRBJ2-7; 9 bases map to TRBD1. Germline-derived CDR1 and CDR2 are SGHRS and YFSETQ. The CDR3 extends over 14 amino acids. Trimming removed 0 bases from V and 6 bases from J; junction bases left unmatched: 4. The CDR3 loop reads CASSLGDRVGEQYF. CDR3 nucleotide sequence: TGCGCCAGCAGCTTGGGGGACAGGGTTGGCGAGCAGTACTTC. Full variable domain (missing parts from reference TRBV5-1 and TRBJ2-7): KAGVTQTPRYLIKTRGQQVTLSCSPISGHRSVSWYQQTPGQGLQFLFEYFSETQRNKGNFPGRFSGRQFSNSRSEMNVSTLELGDSALYLCASSLGDRVGEQYFGPGTRLTVT.

The table lists this clone with a count of one. This chain connects TRBV3-1 (or the pseudogene TRBV3-2) to TRBJ2-1, with 9 nucleotides matching TRBD2. With 4 bases clipped from V and 13 bases from J, the junction kept 8 bases outside the gene matches. The CDR3 is 13 amino acids. CDR1 LGHDT and CDR2 YNNKEL come from the germline V gene (reference sequence). Written as DNA, the CDR3 is TGTGCCAGCAGCCCAGACGTAGCGGGAGAACAGTTCTTC. This sequence encodes CASSPDVAGEQFF.